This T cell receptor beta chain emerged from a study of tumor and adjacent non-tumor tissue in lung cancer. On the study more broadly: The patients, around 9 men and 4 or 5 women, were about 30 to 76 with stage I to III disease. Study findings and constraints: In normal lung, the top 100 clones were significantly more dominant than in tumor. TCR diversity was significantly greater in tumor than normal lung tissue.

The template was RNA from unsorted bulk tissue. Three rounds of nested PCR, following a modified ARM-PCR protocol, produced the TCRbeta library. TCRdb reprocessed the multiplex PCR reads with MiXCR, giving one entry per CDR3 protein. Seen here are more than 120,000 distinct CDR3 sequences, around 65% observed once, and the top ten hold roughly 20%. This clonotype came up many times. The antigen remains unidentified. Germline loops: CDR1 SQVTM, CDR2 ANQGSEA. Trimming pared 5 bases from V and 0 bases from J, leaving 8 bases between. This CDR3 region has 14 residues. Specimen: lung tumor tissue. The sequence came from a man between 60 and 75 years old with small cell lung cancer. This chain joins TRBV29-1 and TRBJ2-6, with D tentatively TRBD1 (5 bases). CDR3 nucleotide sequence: TGCAGCGTTTTTACAGGCTCTGGGGCCAACGTCCTGACTTTC. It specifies CSVFTGSGANVLTF.